This TCR beta chain comes out of a study of cytomegalovirus exposure and HLA in healthy donors. Produced via immunoSEQ multiplex PCR; TCRdb's table is partial and in-frame only. The sample contains around 70,000 clones, around 94% of which appear only once. Trimming pared 7 bases from V and 2 bases from J, leaving 11 bases between. This CDR3 spans 14 amino acids. CDR1 SNHLY and CDR2 FYNNEI come from the germline V gene. This clonotype was sampled from a woman in her late teens or twenties in good health and CMV-seronegative. The chain employs TRBV2 and TRBJ2-2; weak D call: TRBD1 (6 bases). The sequencing input was PBMCs. This chain's CDR3 is CASTATGNTGELFF. Here the CDR3 DNA reads TGTGCCAGCACTGCGACAGGAAACACCGGGGAGCTGTTTTTT.